The clone carrying this T cell receptor (beta chain) was seen just once. The data derive from a study of blood T cell repertoires in COVID-19. As for the study in general: Samples came from the United States, Italy and Spain, spanning acute and convalescent COVID-19. In each case, the material was cDNA or gDNA derived from T cells, B-cell-depleted T cells, or PBMCs.

V gave up 5 bases and J gave up 5 bases; unmatched junction bases: 4. From germline, CDR1 is LNHDA and CDR2 SQIVND (reference sequence). The CDR3 length is 15 residues. TCRdb's copy holds only in-frame clones and misses some; the assay was immunoSEQ multiplex PCR. The sample lists around 130,000 clones; roughly 75% were seen once. Source material: peripheral blood. The TCR was taken from a man aged 55 to 69 with active or convalescent COVID-19. The chain combines TRBV19 with TRBJ2-1, with 12 bases matching TRBD2. The DNA for the CDR3 is TGTGCCAGTAGTCCGACTAGCGGGGGAAACAATGAGCAGTTCTTC. Translation: CASSPTSGGNNEQFF.